The clone carrying this T cell receptor beta chain occurred many times. Researchers took RNA transcripts and amplified the TCR beta CDR3 regions from them. The HTBI primer set was used in a first-round RT-PCR of the TCR CDR3. Via MiXCR, TCRdb re-called the multiplex PCR reads, giving one row per CDR3 protein. This table has 300,000 to 400,000 distinct CDR3 sequences, roughly a fifth appearing once. This sample was taken from a study of T cells in Graves' hyperthyroidism and ophthalmopathy. V lost 6 bases and J lost 8; bases outside the gene matches: 9. Looked up from germline, CDR1 is SEHNR and CDR2 is FQNEAQ (reference sequence). CDR3 length equals 15 residues.

This TCR was recovered from a woman aged 50 to 65 with Graves' hyperthyroidism. The chain recombines TRBV7-9 with TRBJ2-5, with 13 bases that match TRBD2. The specimen sequenced was blood. CDR3 region: CASSQPGLAGATQYF. The CDR3 DNA reads TGTGCCAGCAGTCAACCCGGACTAGCGGGGGCAACCCAGTACTTC.